The 31 T cell receptor beta chains below all came from one sample that was sequenced in a study of blood T cell repertoires in COVID-19. This table comes from immunoSEQ multiplex PCR, and its TCRdb copy is limited to in-frame clones, with some not included. The sample carries 62,000 or so clones, approximately 80% recorded once. The sequenced sample was PBMCs or T cells enriched from blood (not recorded which). Receptor source: a woman in her thirties or forties with acute COVID-19.

The chain combines TRBV29-1 with TRBJ2-2, with a tentative D call TRBD1 (6 bases). The CDR3 is 15 amino acids. Trimming stripped 5 bases from V and 0 bases from J, with 13 bases between. Germline V lookup: CDR1 SQVTM, CDR2 ANQGSEA. CDR3 region: CSVSRDISNTGELFF. The CDR3 coding sequence is TGCAGCGTTTCCCGGGACATCTCGAACACCGGGGAGCTGTTTTTT.

This clone was detected a few times. The chain links TRBV20-1 to TRBJ2-2; TRBD1 is a possible D gene (5 bases). The CDR3 covers 11 residues. Germline V gene data show CDR1 as DFQATT and CDR2 as SNEGSKA (reference sequence). Here the CDR3 DNA reads TGCAGCGACCCCCGACTCCAGGGGCTGTTTTTT. It yields the protein CSDPRLQGLFF.

J is TRBJ1-1 and V is TRBV19, with 10 bases aligning to TRBD1. This CDR3 spans 16 amino acids. In germline, CDR1 is LNHDA, CDR2 SQIVND (reference sequence). With 3 bases clipped from V and 4 bases from J, the junction kept 8 bases outside the gene matches. In nucleotides, the CDR3 is TGTGCCAGTAGTATGACAGGGGGCAGGCTGGGCACTGAAGCTTTCTTT. Amino acid sequence: CASSMTGGRLGTEAFF.

The chain has TRBV3-1 (or the pseudogene TRBV3-2) and TRBJ2-7; a possible D gene is TRBD1 (5 bases). Trimming pared 4 bases from V and 4 bases from J, leaving 17 bases between. Germline V lookup: CDR1 LGHDT, CDR2 YNNKEL (reference sequence). The CDR3 is 15 amino acids. The CDR3 loop reads CASSRKQAPEYEQYF. CDR3 sequence (DNA): TGTGCCAGCAGCCGGAAACAGGCACCTGAATACGAGCAGTACTTC.

The V gene is TRBV5-5, the J gene TRBJ2-2; D remains unclear. Trimming cost V 1 base and J 1 base, with 14 bases left between them. Germline CDR1 SGHKS, CDR2 YYEKEE (reference sequence). The CDR3 loop spans 17 amino acids. The CDR3 DNA sequence: TGTGCCAGCAGCTTGCCCGTCGGGTTGTTGAACACCGGGGAGCTGTTTTTT. As protein: CASSLPVGLLNTGELFF. The full variable domain, in which reference TRBV5-5 and TRBJ2-2 provide the parts outside the CDR3, is DAGVTQSPTHLIKTRGQQVTLRCSPISGHKSVSWYQQVLGQGPQFIFQYYEKEERGRGNFPDRFSARQFPNYSSELNVNALLLGDSALYLCASSLPVGLLNTGELFFGEGSRLTVL.

The gene calls are TRBV9 and TRBJ2-2; 8 nucleotides align to TRBD2. The CDR3 spans 14 residues. Germline assignment: CDR1 SGDLS and CDR2 YYNGEE. The J segment lost 3 bases and the V segment lost 6 bases, leaving 4 bases of the junction unmatched. CDR3 sequence reads: CASKRELDTGELFF. CDR3 coding DNA: TGTGCCAGCAAGCGGGAGCTCGACACCGGGGAGCTGTTTTTT.

V and J are TRBV5-4 and TRBJ1-1, with a tentative D call TRBD1 (6 bases). Germline assignment: CDR1 SGHNT and CDR2 YYREEE (reference sequence). The ends were cut back, 0 bases at V and 1 base at J, with 16 bases in the middle. This CDR3 comprises 17 residues. In nucleotides, the CDR3 is TGTGCCAGCAGCTTGGCGTACAGGGTGACGGGGAACACTGAAGCTTTCTTT. Residues: CASSLAYRVTGNTEAFF.

This chain connects TRBV12-3 or TRBV12-4 to TRBJ1-2; D unclear. V was clipped by 6 bases and J by 6 bases, with 14 bases between them. The CDR3 extends over 13 amino acids. DNA of the CDR3: TGTGCCAGCAGCCCATCCCGGGGAGATGGCTACACCTTC. Protein product: CASSPSRGDGYTF.

Written as DNA, the CDR3 is TGTGCCAGCAGCCATGATGTAGAGGGTGAGCAGTTCTTC. The encoded protein is CASSHDVEGEQFF. The chain is built from TRBV3-1 (or the pseudogene TRBV3-2) and TRBJ2-1; maybe TRBD2 (5 bases). Germline V lookup: CDR1 LGHDT, CDR2 YNNKEL (reference sequence). CDR3 length equals 13 residues. The V and J ends lost 3 bases and 9 bases respectively, with 12 bases between them.

The sample holds a few counts of this clone. The chain couples TRBV27 to TRBJ2-1; 11 bases match TRBD2. Germline CDR1 reads MNHEY; CDR2 reads SMNVEV (reference sequence). The CDR3 runs 15 residues. The trim removed 2 bases at V and 7 bases at J, leaving 4 bases unmatched. The CDR3 here is CASSLTSGSKNEQFF. The CDR3 DNA follows: TGTGCCAGCAGTTTAACTAGCGGGAGTAAAAATGAGCAGTTCTTC.

The CDR3 sequence: CASRVDRVQETQYF. The CDR3 region has the DNA TGTGCCAGCAGGGTAGACAGGGTTCAAGAGACCCAGTACTTC. This chain joins TRBV6-5 and TRBJ2-5, with 7 bases that match TRBD1. CDR3 size: 14 residues. The J segment lost 2 bases and the V segment lost 6 bases, leaving 6 bases of the junction unmatched. Germline V lookup: CDR1 MNHEY, CDR2 SVGAGI.

This clone was seen once. This chain connects TRBV29-1 to TRBJ1-1; D remains ambiguous. CDR1 and CDR2 (germline): SQVTM, ANQGSEA. This CDR3 is 11 amino acids long. The V and J ends lost 6 bases and 2 bases respectively, with 7 bases between them. CDR3 residues: CSVAFNTEAFF. The CDR3 DNA reads as TGCAGCGTGGCATTCAACACTGAAGCTTTCTTT.

The chain couples TRBV6-5 to TRBJ2-5, with D tentatively TRBD2 (5 bases). The CDR3 totals 13 residues. Per germline, CDR1 MNHEY and CDR2 SVGAGI. V was trimmed by 6 bases and J by 2 bases, leaving 10 bases between them. In DNA, the CDR3 is TGTGCCAGCAGGCGGACTGTGCAAGAGACCCAGTACTTC. Amino acids: CASRRTVQETQYF.

The chain links TRBV7-2 to TRBJ1-2; D remains unclear. The germline gives CDR1 SGHTA, CDR2 FQGNSA. This CDR3 region has 13 residues. The germline V and J ends were trimmed by 2 bases and 8 bases, with 12 bases remaining between them. CDR3 region: CASSLLDAEGYTF. The CDR3 region has the DNA TGTGCCAGCAGCTTATTAGACGCGGAAGGCTACACCTTC.

This sequence joins TRBV5-5 and TRBJ1-6, with 9 positions matching TRBD1. V lost 4 bases, J lost 8 bases, and 4 bases stayed unmatched. The CDR3 covers 14 residues. Germline values: CDR1 SGHKS, CDR2 YYEKEE (reference sequence). CDR3 in amino acids: CASSVRDRDSPLHF. In nucleotides, the CDR3 is TGTGCCAGCAGCGTCCGGGACAGGGATTCACCCCTCCACTTT.

The V and J genes are TRBV7-9 and TRBJ2-1, with 9 bases matching TRBD2. In germline, CDR1 is SEHNR, CDR2 FQNEAQ (reference sequence). This CDR3 spans 16 amino acids. J lost 7 bases, V lost 4 bases, and 11 bases had no gene match. The CDR3 spells CASSSPGLALGNEQFF. In nucleotides, the CDR3 is TGTGCCAGCAGCTCCCCCGGACTAGCGTTAGGGAATGAGCAGTTCTTC.

The J gene is TRBJ1-2, the V gene TRBV15; 9 bases are shared with TRBD1. Germline loops: CDR1 LNHNV, CDR2 YYDKDF (reference sequence). The CDR3 length is 15 residues. Germline trimming cut 5 bases from V and 4 bases from J; bases unmatched to any gene: 8. The CDR3 nucleotides read TGTGCCACCAGCCAAAACAGGGGGCTAATCTATGGCTACACCTTC. Translation gives CATSQNRGLIYGYTF. Variable domain in full (rest from reference TRBV15 and TRBJ1-2): DAMVIQNPRYQVTQFGKPVTLSCSQTLNHNVMYWYQQKSSQAPKLLFHYYDKDFNNEADTPDNFQSRRPNTSFCFLDIRSPGLGDTAMYLCATSQNRGLIYGYTFGSGTRLTVV.

For the CDR3, the DNA is TGTGCCAGCAGGGTTACAACAGGGGATGGCTACACCTTC. Its protein is CASRVTTGDGYTF. This sequence joins TRBV7-9 and TRBJ1-2, with 7 bases aligning to TRBD1. After removal of 6 bases from V and 6 bases from J, the junction contained 7 bases not matched to a gene. Germline CDR1 SEHNR, CDR2 FQNEAQ (reference sequence). This CDR3 region has 13 residues.

The genes are TRBV3-1 (or the pseudogene TRBV3-2) and TRBJ1-6; no clear D. From germline, CDR1 is LGHDT and CDR2 YNNKEL (reference sequence). The V end was cut by 6 bases, the J end by 2 bases, with 11 bases between. The CDR3 is made up of 15 amino acids. CDR3 sequence: CASRPAEAYNSPLHF. DNA for the CDR3: TGTGCCAGCAGGCCCGCGGAAGCCTATAATTCACCCCTCCACTTT.

The chain combines TRBV7-6 with TRBJ2-2; 9 bases fit TRBD1. The CDR3 covers 15 residues. V dropped 7 bases and J dropped 6; count of bases not matched to a gene: 9. The germline gives CDR1 SGHVS, CDR2 FNYEAQ. The CDR3 is CASTATGGVPGELFF. As DNA, the CDR3 is TGTGCCAGCACCGCCACAGGGGGCGTCCCCGGGGAGCTGTTTTTT. The complete variable domain, with remaining parts taken from reference TRBV7-6 and TRBJ2-2, reads GAGVSQSPRYKVTKRGQDVALRCDPISGHVSLYWYRQALGQGPEFLTYFNYEAQQDKSGLPNDRFSAERPEGSISTLTIQRTEQRDSAMYRCASTATGGVPGELFFGEGSRLTVL.

This clone was picked up a small number of times. V is TRBV18 and J is TRBJ1-1; 9 bases are shared with TRBD1. This CDR3 has 14 residues. V shed 4 bases and J 0 bases; nucleotides not matched to a gene: 0. CDR1 and CDR2 from the germline V gene are KGHSH and LQKENI. This CDR3 reads CASSRTGVNTEAFF. CDR3 bases: TGTGCCAGCTCACGGACAGGGGTGAACACTGAAGCTTTCTTT. The complete variable domain, with remaining parts taken from reference TRBV18 and TRBJ1-1, reads NAGVMQNPRHLVRRRGQEARLRCSPMKGHSHVYWYRQLPEEGLKFMVYLQKENIIDESGMPKERFSAEFPKEGPSILRIQQVVRGDSAAYFCASSRTGVNTEAFFGQGTRLTVV.

The chain uses TRBV28 and TRBJ2-7; D may be TRBD2 (6 bases). Germline values: CDR1 MDHEN, CDR2 SYDVKM. This CDR3 is built from 14 residues. The ends were cut back, 5 bases at V and 4 bases at J, with 15 bases in the middle. The chain's CDR3 is CASSRREYRYEQYV. The CDR3 nucleotides are TGTGCCAGCAGTCGACGGGAGTACCGGTACGAGCAGTACGTC.

The J gene is TRBJ2-7, the V gene TRBV19, with TRBD1 identical over 9 bases. V lost 3 bases and J lost 5; bases outside the gene matches: 8. Germline assignment: CDR1 LNHDA and CDR2 SQIVND (reference sequence). This CDR3 is 15 amino acids long. The CDR3 spells CASSIYLGDRDEQYF. DNA of the CDR3: TGTGCCAGTAGTATTTATCTAGGGGACAGGGACGAGCAGTACTTC.

CDR3 residues: CASSYTPQGGLGYTF. The CDR3 DNA reads TGTGCCAGCAGCTATACCCCTCAGGGCGGCCTAGGCTACACCTTC. The chain joins TRBV7-2 to TRBJ1-2, with D perhaps TRBD1 (5 bases). This CDR3 region has 15 residues. CDR1 SGHTA and CDR2 FQGNSA come from the germline V gene. The V end was cut by 4 bases, the J end by 8 bases, with 20 bases between.

The chain is built from TRBV18 and TRBJ2-5; the D gene is possibly TRBD1 (7 bases). The length of the CDR3 is 15 residues. The germline CDR1 and CDR2 sequences are KGHSH and LQKENI. Trimming took off 0 bases at V and 5 bases at J, with 13 bases between the two ends. In DNA, the CDR3 is TGTGCCAGCTCACCACCGCCGACAGGGAGGGAGACCCAGTACTTC. Translating gives CASSPPPTGRETQYF.

This chain links TRBV19 with TRBJ2-5; 8 bases match TRBD1. Per germline, CDR1 LNHDA and CDR2 SQIVND (reference sequence). The V and J ends lost 7 bases and 5 bases, in that order; junction bases with no gene match: 6. The CDR3 sequence is 13 residues long. CDR3 DNA sequence: TGTGCCAGTACGGACAGGGTCAGGGAGACCCAGTACTTC. Its translation: CASTDRVRETQYF.

The gene calls are TRBV5-5 and TRBJ1-6, with D perhaps TRBD1 (5 bases). Trimming left V 4 bases short and J 0 bases short, with 17 bases between. In germline, CDR1 is SGHKS, CDR2 YYEKEE (reference sequence). The CDR3 loop spans 18 amino acids. CDR3 sequence (DNA): TGTGCCAGCAGCCCCGGACATCTATCCTACTCCTATAATTCACCCCTCCACTTT. As protein: CASSPGHLSYSYNSPLHF.

The CDR3 sequence: CASSFRSGANVLTF. CDR3 in DNA: TGTGCCAGCAGCTTCCGGTCTGGGGCCAACGTCCTGACTTTC. The V and J genes are TRBV28 and TRBJ2-6; D unclear. Trimming took off 6 bases at V and 1 base at J, with 7 bases between the two ends. The length of the CDR3 is 14 residues. Germline V gives CDR1 MDHEN, CDR2 SYDVKM.

A single count supports this clone. This sequence joins TRBV6-5 and TRBJ1-5; the D is unclear. The germline V gene encodes CDR1 MNHEY and CDR2 SVGAGI. This CDR3 spans 14 amino acids. The ends were cut back, 3 bases at V and 6 bases at J, with 12 bases in the middle. For the CDR3, the DNA is TGTGCCAGCAGTTATAATCCATCAGGTCAGCCCCAGCATTTT. Its translation is CASSYNPSGQPQHF.

V gene TRBV6-4 combines with J gene TRBJ2-3, with a tentative D call TRBD1 (6 bases). Trimming pared 8 bases from V and 4 bases from J, leaving 16 bases between. The CDR3 extends over 14 amino acids. The V gene's germline CDR1 is MRHNA and CDR2 SNTAGT. Here the CDR3 reads CASGEGVGADTQYF. Here the CDR3 DNA reads TGTGCCAGCGGAGAGGGGGTCGGGGCAGATACGCAGTATTTT.

The chain links TRBV7-8 to TRBJ2-2; weak D call: TRBD2 (5 bases). CDR1 and CDR2 (germline): SGHVS, FQNEAQ. The CDR3 runs to 15 residues. V was pared by 5 bases and J by 1 base, with 11 bases between. The CDR3 coding sequence is TGTGCCAGCAGCCGCGAGCGGCTGAACACCGGGGAGCTGTTTTTT. It is translated as CASSRERLNTGELFF.